Detailed here is one T cell receptor (beta chain). This clone's antigen is unknown. It has no much larger one-base neighbor in the sample; base qualities were not kept. According to the study, the label for this sample's time point signals: patch test 3, about 24 weeks after DPC sensitization. The treatment or condition label, as the study defines it: therapeutic diphenylcyclopropenone sensitization with weekly scalp DPC. At every patch-test visit, the blood draw took place before the patch test was put on. To be eligible, patients had to be aged 18 to 70, diagnosed with alopecia and judged suitable for DPC therapy, while pregnant patients were excluded. Total RNA was extracted from unfractionated whole blood that had been collected in Tempus Blood RNA tubes. The library relied on RACE. Instrument on record: NextSeq 500. Library preparation attached unique molecular identifiers to individual cDNA molecules for quantitative, reproducible TCR counting. For every blood RNA sample, sequencing covered both the TCR alpha and TCR beta chains. In the source study's methods: A median of around 100,000 TCRs per sample was observed, with a range of about 23,224 to 690,600. V, J and CDR3 annotation of the TCR reads was carried out using the Decombinator software suite. Every sample was subsampled to the same number of TCRs (28,000) for the PS versus PT1 abundance plots. TCRs were defined as expanded if absent before sensitization and observed at least eight times at the 2-week time point. In TCRdb, the public reads were trimmed at Q25 with fastp and aligned with MiXCR, with productive beta chains retained. Rows with one shared CDR3 protein collapse into an entry with the most common genes and DNA. The V and J calls were determined by TCRdb, not by the authors. The sample data list 120,000 or so distinct CDR3 sequences, and 11% of these were observed just once. More than 2% of the sample lies in the top ten.

This sample is drawn from a study of human T cells and chemical hapten exposure (dated by TCRdb to 2020 to 2022). Regarding the research as a whole: For sensitization, 2% DPC in acetone was applied to a roughly 2 cm by roughly 2 cm area of upper inner arm skin. Throughout the roughly 24-week study period, patients were also given weekly therapeutic DPC doses on the scalp. Patch testing on the upper back used Finn chambers containing 0.01% DPC, with scoring done after 6 days according to International Contact Dermatitis Research Group standards. Alopecia areata with under or over 50% scalp involvement, alopecia totalis and alopecia universalis were represented in the patient cohort, which was mostly female. The libraries were sequenced as a pool, and the TCR yield per sample differed mostly because of small variations in library volumes within the pool. The study tracked peripheral blood TCR repertoire changes in vivo during primary and secondary sensitization to the hapten diphenylcyclopropenone (DPC) in alopecia patients. Blood samples were taken from patients before sensitization (week 0) and at 2, 6 and about 24 weeks after DPC sensitization. Some 29 alopecia patients gave blood for TCR sequencing at one to four time points (pre-sensitization, 2, 6 and 24 weeks). Paper-wide results and their limitations: Because all patients had alopecia, a presumed autoimmune disease, the immune response of the patients might differ from that of healthy individuals. After repeated subsampling, the strength of the expansion versus patch-test correlation and the threshold at which it became significant changed. The number of PT1 expanded TCRs positively correlated with patch test score, significant at thresholds 8, 16 and 32 but not 4. No change with DPC sensitization was found in the number of TCRs above 1 in 1000 frequency, and no evidence of global repertoire structure alterations was found. Significantly more large CDR3 similarity clusters were formed by expanded TCRs than by pre-sensitization or healthy control sets, consistent with antigen-driven responses.

The specimen was whole blood, collected in connection with sensitization to the hapten diphenylcyclopropenone (DPC). The receptor was derived from a woman aged 50 to 60 with alopecia areata. Some clones in this sample may be carry-over from other donors' samples.

The bases are TGTGCCAGCAGTCCACCGCCCGGGACCGGGGCCAACGTCCTGACTTTC. The translation is CASSPPPGTGANVLTF. The sequence links TRBV12-3 or TRBV12-4 to TRBJ2-6; the D gene is possibly TRBD1 or TRBD2, with 5 bases matching each. Spanning cysteine to phenylalanine, the CDR3 consists of 16 amino acids. The only DNA kept is the CDR3, 48 bases in frame from the first base. The V and J ends are trimmed by 5 bases and 4 bases, leaving 15 bases between them.